This T cell receptor (beta chain) was retrieved from a study of monozygotic twins with inflammatory bowel disease. Germline loops: CDR1 SGHAT, CDR2 FQNNGV. The CDR3 has 16 residues. TCRdb re-called the 5' RACE reads, yielding one record per CDR3 amino acid sequence without DNA. The sample includes about 160,000 distinct CDR3 sequences. Total RNA from whole blood was isolated with no T cell sorting. V usage is TRBV11-2 and J usage is TRBJ2-5; the TRBD1 assignment by TCRdb is unverifiable without DNA. The TCR comes from a human donor with ulcerative colitis or Crohn's disease, or a healthy co-twin of an affected twin (not recorded which). The material sequenced was blood. The CDR3 reads CASSFMPGQGQETQYF. The variable domain in full, with the rest retrieved from reference TRBV11-2 and TRBJ2-5, is EAGVAQSPRYKIIEKRQSVAFWCNPISGHATLYWYQQILGQGPKLLIQFQNNGVVDDSQLPKDRFSAERLKGVDSTLKIQPAKLEDSAVYLCASSFMPGQGQETQYFGPGTRLLVL.